This T cell receptor (beta chain) was retrieved from a study of blood T cell repertoires in COVID-19. Trimming removed 0 bases at V and 9 bases at J, with 9 bases between. From germline, CDR1 is SGHAT and CDR2 FQNNGV. This CDR3 has 12 residues. Study processing details: Reference gene primer amplification gave estimated nucleated cell counts. The protocol was immunoSEQ multiplex PCR, while the TCRdb copy is restricted to in-frame clones and leaves out a portion. Clone size and the V and J calls come from that table; the DNA yielded D and trimming. Among about 270,000 clones listed, about 88% were seen once.

The V gene is TRBV11-2, the J gene TRBJ2-7; tentatively, D is TRBD1 (5 bases). The sequenced material came from PBMCs or T cells enriched from blood (not recorded which). The sequence was collected from a woman aged 45-59 years who had recovered from COVID-19. The CDR3 loop is CASSLDRVAQYF. In nucleotides, the CDR3 is TGTGCCAGCAGCTTAGACAGGGTGGCGCAGTACTTC.